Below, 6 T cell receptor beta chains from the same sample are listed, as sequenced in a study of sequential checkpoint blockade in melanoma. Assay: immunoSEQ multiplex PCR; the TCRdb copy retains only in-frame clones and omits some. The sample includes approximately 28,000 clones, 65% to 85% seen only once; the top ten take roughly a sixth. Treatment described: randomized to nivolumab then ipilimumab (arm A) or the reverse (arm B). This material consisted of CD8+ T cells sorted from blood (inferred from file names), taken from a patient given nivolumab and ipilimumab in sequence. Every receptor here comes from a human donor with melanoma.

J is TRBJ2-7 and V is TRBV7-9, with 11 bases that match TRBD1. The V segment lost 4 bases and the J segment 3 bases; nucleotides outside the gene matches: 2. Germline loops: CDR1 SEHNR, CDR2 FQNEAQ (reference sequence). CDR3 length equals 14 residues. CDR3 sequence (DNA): TGTGCCAGCAGCTCGGGGACAGGGGGCTACGAGCAGTACTTC. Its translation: CASSSGTGGYEQYF.

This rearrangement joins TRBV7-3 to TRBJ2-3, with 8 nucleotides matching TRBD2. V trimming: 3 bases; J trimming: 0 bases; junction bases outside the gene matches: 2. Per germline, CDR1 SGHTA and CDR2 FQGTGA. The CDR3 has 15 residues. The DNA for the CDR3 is TGTGCCAGCAGCTTTATAGCGGGGAGCACAGATACGCAGTATTTT. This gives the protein CASSFIAGSTDTQYF.

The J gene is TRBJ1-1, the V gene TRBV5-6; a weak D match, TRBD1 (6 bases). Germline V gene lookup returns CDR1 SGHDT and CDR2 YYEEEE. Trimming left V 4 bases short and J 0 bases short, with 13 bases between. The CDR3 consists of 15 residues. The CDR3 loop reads CASSQGTYLNTEAFF. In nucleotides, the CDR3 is TGTGCCAGCAGCCAGGGGACGTACCTGAACACTGAAGCTTTCTTT.

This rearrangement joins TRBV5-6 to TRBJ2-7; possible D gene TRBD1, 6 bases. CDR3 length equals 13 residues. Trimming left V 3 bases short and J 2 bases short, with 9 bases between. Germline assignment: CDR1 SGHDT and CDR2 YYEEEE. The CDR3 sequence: CASSYGTPYEQYF. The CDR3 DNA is TGTGCCAGCAGCTACGGGACACCCTACGAGCAGTACTTC. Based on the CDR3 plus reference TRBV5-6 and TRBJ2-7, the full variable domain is DAGVTQSPTHLIKTRGQQVTLRCSPKSGHDTVSWYQQALGQGPQFIFQYYEEEERQRGNFPDRFSGHQFPNYSSELNVNALLLGDSALYLCASSYGTPYEQYFGPGTRLTVT.

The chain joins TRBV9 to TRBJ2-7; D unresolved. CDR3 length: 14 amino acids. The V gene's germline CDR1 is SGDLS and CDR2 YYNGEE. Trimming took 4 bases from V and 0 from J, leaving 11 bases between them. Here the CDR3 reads CASSLTSSSYEQYF. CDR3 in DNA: TGTGCCAGCAGCCTAACCTCAAGCTCCTACGAGCAGTACTTC.

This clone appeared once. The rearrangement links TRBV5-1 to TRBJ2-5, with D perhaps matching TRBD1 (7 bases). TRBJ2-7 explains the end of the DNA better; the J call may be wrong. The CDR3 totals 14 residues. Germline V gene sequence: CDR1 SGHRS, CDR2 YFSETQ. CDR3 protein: CASSLRQGGYEQYF. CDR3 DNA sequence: TGCGCCAGCAGCTTGAGGCAGGGGGGCTACGAGCAGTACTTC.